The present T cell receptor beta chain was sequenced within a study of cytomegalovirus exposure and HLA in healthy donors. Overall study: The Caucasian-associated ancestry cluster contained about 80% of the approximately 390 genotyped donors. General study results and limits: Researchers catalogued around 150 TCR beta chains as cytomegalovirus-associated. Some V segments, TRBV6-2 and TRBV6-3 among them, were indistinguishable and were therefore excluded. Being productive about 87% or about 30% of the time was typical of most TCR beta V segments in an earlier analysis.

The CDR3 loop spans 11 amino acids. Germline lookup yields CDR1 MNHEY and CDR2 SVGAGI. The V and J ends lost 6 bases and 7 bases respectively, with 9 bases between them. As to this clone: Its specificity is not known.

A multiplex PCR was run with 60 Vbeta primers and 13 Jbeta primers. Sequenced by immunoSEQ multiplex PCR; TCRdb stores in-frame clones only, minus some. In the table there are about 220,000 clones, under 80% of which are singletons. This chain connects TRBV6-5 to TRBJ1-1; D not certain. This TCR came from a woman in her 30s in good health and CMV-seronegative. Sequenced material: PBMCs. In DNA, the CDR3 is TGTGCCAGCAGGACAACTCATGAAGCTTTCTTT. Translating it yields CASRTTHEAFF.